The source of this T cell receptor beta chain is a study of cytomegalovirus exposure and HLA in healthy donors. In the study overall: An earlier analysis found 120 million or so unique TCR beta sequences from approximately 190 million T cells.

Study-wide results and caveats: According to the study, 160 or so TCR beta chains were cytomegalovirus-associated. The authors later found HLA-associated TCR beta chains more clonally expanded than equally common others. Exclusion applied to some V segments, including TRBV6-2 and TRBV6-3, as they were indistinguishable.

A word on this clone: The antigen is unknown.

Germline V gives CDR1 MGHRA, CDR2 YSYEKL. The CDR3 runs 15 residues. The V segment lost 1 base and the J segment 3 bases; nucleotides outside the gene matches: 4. PCR amplification relied on 60 Vbeta primers (plus 13 Jbeta primers). The data were produced by immunoSEQ multiplex PCR, yet TCRdb's version contains in-frame clones alone and is incomplete. Of a few hundred thousand clones listed, roughly 80% are singletons. Sequenced: PBMCs. This sequence was found in a girl aged 2 to 9 in good health and CMV-seronegative. The chain couples TRBV4-1 to TRBJ2-5, with 8 nucleotides matching TRBD2. The CDR3 loop is CASSQVGTSEETQYF. In DNA form, the CDR3 reads TGCGCCAGCAGCCAAGTCGGGACTAGTGAAGAGACCCAGTACTTC.